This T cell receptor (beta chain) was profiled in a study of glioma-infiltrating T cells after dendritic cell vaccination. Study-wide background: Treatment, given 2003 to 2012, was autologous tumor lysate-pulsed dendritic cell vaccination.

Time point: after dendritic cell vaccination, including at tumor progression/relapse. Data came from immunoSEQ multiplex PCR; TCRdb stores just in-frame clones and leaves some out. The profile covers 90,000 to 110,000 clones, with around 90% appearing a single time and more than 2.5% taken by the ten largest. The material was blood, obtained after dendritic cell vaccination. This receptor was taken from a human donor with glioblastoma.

The CDR3 DNA sequence: TGTGCCAGCAGTGAAGTTCAGGGGGCGAATTCACCCCTCCACTTT. Translated: CASSEVQGANSPLHF. This rearrangement joins TRBV2 to TRBJ1-6; 8 nucleotides match TRBD1. V lost 1 base to trimming and J lost 7 bases; unmatched junction nucleotides: 3. CDR3 length: 15 residues. Germline CDR1 and CDR2: SNHLY and FYNNEI. The complete variable domain, with remaining parts taken from reference TRBV2 and TRBJ1-6, reads EPEVTQTPSHQVTQMGQEVILRCVPISNHLYFYWYRQILGQKVEFLVSFYNNEISEKSEIFDDQFSVERPDGSNFTLKIRSTKLEDSAMYFCASSEVQGANSPLHFGNGTRLTVT.